One sample yielded the 27 T cell receptor beta chains listed below, sequenced in a study of HIV-infected patients and healthy controls. Roughly three months, about 14 weeks, into antiretroviral therapy, follow-up blood was collected. Whole blood was used without fractionation, so all unsorted peripheral T cells were included. Reverse transcription used around 500 ng RNA and constant-region primers for alpha and beta. Alpha and beta chain libraries were made separately by chain-specific third strand synthesis with multiplexing indices. TCRdb processed the 5' RACE reads anew with MiXCR; each CDR3 protein has one entry. This table has about 5,000 distinct CDR3 sequences, roughly 20% appearing once. Here the sequenced sample was blood, taken during antiretroviral therapy. These receptors were collected from an adult with HIV infection.

This clonotype ranks as medium-sized (0.01 to 0.1%). The gene calls are TRBV6-2 or TRBV6-3 and TRBJ2-7; 7 bases are shared with TRBD1. Germline trimming cut 6 bases from V and 0 bases from J; bases unmatched to any gene: 8. This CDR3 is built from 15 residues. Per the germline V gene, CDR1 is MNHEY and CDR2 is SVGEGT. The CDR3, as DNA: TGTGCCAGCAGACGGGAAGGGACAGCCTCCTACGAGCAGTACTTC. Encoded protein: CASRREGTASYEQYF.

Points on this clonotype: Being one base from a much bigger clone, this may be a read error. The CDR3 spells CSVEGQLVKDTQYF. The CDR3 DNA reads TGCAGCGTTGAAGGGCAGCTGGTTAAAGATACGCAGTATTTT. This rearrangement joins TRBV29-1 to TRBJ2-3; D gene unclear. Germline V gene sequence: CDR1 SQVTM, CDR2 ANQGSEA. The CDR3 runs 14 residues. Trimming stripped 1 base from V and 5 bases from J, with 13 bases between.

In regard to this clonotype: This may arise from a read error, as a much more abundant clone is one base away. V and J are TRBV7-6 and TRBJ1-1; D ambiguous. Per the germline V gene, CDR1 is SGHVS and CDR2 is FNYEAQ. V lost 6 bases to trimming and J lost 6 bases, with 17 bases between them. The CDR3 runs 14 residues. The CDR3 bases are TGTGCCAGCAGATTCGGTGAGAAGAGGGCTGAAGCTTTCTTT. It translates to CASRFGEKRAEAFF.

There are many counts of this clonotype. This sequence joins TRBV12-3 or TRBV12-4 and TRBJ1-5; D is possibly TRBD1 (5 bases). The CDR3 is 14 amino acids. V lost 5 bases, J lost 3 bases, and 11 bases lay in between. DNA for the CDR3: TGTGCCAGCAGTCCCGACAGCATCAATCAGCCCCAGCATTTT. It codes for CASSPDSINQPQHF.

By share, this clonotype counts as medium-sized. This chain links TRBV6-5 with TRBJ1-1, with TRBD1 identical over 8 bases. CDR3 length: 16 residues. The germline gives CDR1 MNHEY, CDR2 SVGAGI. The V segment lost 0 bases and the J segment 6 bases; nucleotides outside the gene matches: 9. CDR3 protein: CASSYSTSGQGAEAFF. DNA of the CDR3: TGTGCCAGCAGTTACTCGACCAGCGGACAGGGCGCTGAAGCTTTCTTT.

By frequency in the sample, this clonotype is medium-sized. The CDR3 nucleotides read TGTGCCAGCAGTTACTCGACCGGGACTAGCGGTGAACAAGAGACCCAGTACTTC. It is translated as CASSYSTGTSGEQETQYF. The chain carries TRBV6-2 or TRBV6-3 and TRBJ2-5; 11 bases agree with TRBD2. J was trimmed by 2 bases and V by 0 bases; bases with no gene match: 8. Germline V gene sequence: CDR1 MNHEY, CDR2 SVGEGT. The CDR3 covers 18 residues.

In its sample, this clonotype ranks as medium-sized (0.01 to 0.1%). V is TRBV11-2 and J is TRBJ1-2, with D possibly matching TRBD1 (6 bases). The V gene lost 1 base and the J gene lost 7 bases, with 13 bases spanning the gap. Germline assignment: CDR1 SGHAT and CDR2 FQNNGV. CDR3 length: 14 amino acids. CDR3 in DNA: TGTGCCAGCAGCTTAGGACAGGTAGTGGGTGGCTACACCTTC. The encoded protein is CASSLGQVVGGYTF.

Ten or more counts support this clonotype. The CDR3 loop is CASSLQGAGGHEQFF. The CDR3 nucleotides are TGTGCCAGCAGTCTACAGGGCGCGGGGGGGCATGAGCAGTTCTTC. The gene calls are TRBV12-3 or TRBV12-4 and TRBJ2-1; TRBD2 matches at 9 bases. The CDR3 is 15 amino acids. J gave up 8 bases and V 5 bases, and 10 bases lay outside the gene matches.

By sample fraction, this clonotype is medium-sized (0.01 to 0.1%). This chain connects TRBV7-8 to TRBJ2-5; TRBD1 matches 8 bases. Germline V gives CDR1 SGHVS, CDR2 FQNEAQ. The V and J ends lost 1 base and 2 bases, in that order; junction bases with no gene match: 9. CDR3 size: 17 residues. The CDR3 here is CASSLGRQGADQETQYF. The CDR3 region has the DNA TGTGCCAGCAGCTTAGGACGGCAGGGGGCCGATCAAGAGACCCAGTACTTC. The variable domain in full, with the rest retrieved from reference TRBV7-8 and TRBJ2-5, is GAGVSQSPRYKVAKRGQDVALRCDPISGHVSLFWYQQALGQGPEFLTYFQNEAQLDKSGLPSDRFFAERPEGSVSTLKIQRTQQEDSAVYLCASSLGRQGADQETQYFGPGTRLLVL.

This clonotype was seen only once. The rearrangement uses TRBV18 and TRBJ2-5, with D possibly being TRBD1 (5 bases). V lost 4 bases and J lost 0, with 6 bases in between. The CDR3 runs 13 residues. Germline CDR1 KGHSH, CDR2 LQKENI. CDR3 residues: CASSLTDQETQYF. The CDR3 DNA sequence: TGTGCCAGCTCACTGACAGACCAAGAGACCCAGTACTTC.

This clonotype was detected many times. V usage is TRBV3-1 and J usage is TRBJ2-1; the match to TRBD2 covers 9 bases. Germline CDR1 reads LGHDT; CDR2 reads YNNKEL (reference sequence). The CDR3 is 15 residues long. V shed 3 bases, J shed 7 bases, and the junction held 7 bases outside the gene matches. The CDR3 is CASSHFSGGRNEQFF. The CDR3 DNA follows: TGTGCCAGCAGCCACTTTAGCGGGGGCAGGAATGAGCAGTTCTTC.

This clonotype was detected many times. The chain uses TRBV7-2 and TRBJ2-3, with 9 bases aligning to TRBD1. J gave up 6 bases and V 5 bases, and 12 bases lay outside the gene matches. This CDR3 is 16 amino acids long. CDR1 and CDR2 from the germline V gene are SGHTA and FQGNSA. This CDR3 reads CASSADRDREADTQYF. CDR3 DNA sequence: TGTGCCAGCAGCGCGGACCGGGACAGGGAAGCCGATACGCAGTATTTT.

Comments on this clonotype: This may come from a read error, since a much larger clone is one base off. The chain carries TRBV4-1 and TRBJ1-1; the D gene is possibly TRBD1 (5 bases). Germline CDR1 and CDR2: MGHRA and YSYEKL. The length of the CDR3 is 12 residues. The CDR3 sequence is CDSSGGYTEAFF. DNA of the CDR3: TGCGACAGCAGTGGGGGATACACTGAAGCTTTCTTT.

This clonotype was seen a handful of times. The V gene is TRBV6-1, the J gene TRBJ1-5, with D unclear. The CDR3 runs to 13 residues. V was shortened by 2 bases and J by 6 bases, with 8 bases between the two germline ends. Looked up from germline, CDR1 is MNHNS and CDR2 is SASEGT. CDR3 residues: CASSELAAQPQHF. The DNA for the CDR3 is TGTGCCAGCAGTGAATTAGCGGCTCAGCCCCAGCATTTT.

J is TRBJ2-7 and V is TRBV7-9, with 13 bases aligning to TRBD2. CDR1 and CDR2 from the germline V gene are SEHNR and FQNEAQ (reference sequence). The CDR3 runs 17 residues. The V gene end was trimmed by 1 base and the J gene end by 0 bases; junction bases not matched to a gene: 3. The CDR3 nucleotides are TGTGCCAGCAGCTTAGGGGGACTAGCGGGGTTCTCCTACGAGCAGTACTTC. This gives the protein CASSLGGLAGFSYEQYF.

This clonotype has a count of ten or more. V and J are TRBV6-4 and TRBJ1-1, with 10 nucleotides matching TRBD1. Per germline, CDR1 MRHNA and CDR2 SNTAGT. The V segment lost 3 bases and the J segment 11 bases; nucleotides outside the gene matches: 9. The CDR3 is 14 residues long. CDR3 region: CASSEEGDRGNAFF. As DNA, the CDR3 is TGTGCCAGCAGTGAAGAGGGGGACAGGGGAAACGCTTTCTTT.

The rearrangement joins TRBV6-5 to TRBJ1-1; D is unclear. Per the germline V gene, CDR1 is MNHEY and CDR2 is SVGAGI. Trimming took 7 bases from V and 6 from J, leaving 9 bases between them. CDR3 length: 11 residues. CDR3 in DNA: TGTGCCAGCACTCTTGGGGCTGAAGCTTTCTTT. It is translated as CASTLGAEAFF.

This clonotype was counted at least ten times. The chain recombines TRBV12-3 or TRBV12-4 with TRBJ1-1; unclear D gene. The V end was cut by 5 bases, the J end by 5 bases, with 12 bases between. The CDR3 is 13 amino acids. The CDR3 nucleotides read TGTGCCAGCAGTCTCGGACCGGGAACTGAAGCTTTCTTT. Amino acids: CASSLGPGTEAFF.

V is TRBV20-1 and J is TRBJ2-3; D ambiguous. The CDR3 extends over 11 amino acids. Per germline, CDR1 DFQATT and CDR2 SNEGSKA (reference sequence). The ends were cut back, 8 bases at V and 6 bases at J, with 12 bases in the middle. CDR3 residues: CSSIDGDTQYF. The CDR3 DNA follows: TGCAGTTCTATAGATGGCGATACGCAGTATTTT.

This clonotype is classed as medium-sized. This chain connects TRBV5-1 to TRBJ2-4; D gene unclear. Trimming cost V 5 bases and J 0 bases, with 12 bases left between them. Looked up from germline, CDR1 is SGHRS and CDR2 is YFSETQ. There are 15 residues in the CDR3. CDR3 coding DNA: TGCGCCAGCAGTTCCTTGGCCCTAGCCAAAAACATTCAGTACTTC. Translating it yields CASSSLALAKNIQYF.

As regards this clonotype: Relative to the germline gene, one junction end is altered; a read error may explain this. The CDR3 here is CASRLLVRDSLSSYNSPLNF. Written as DNA, the CDR3 is TGTGCCAGCAGACTGTTGGTCCGGGACAGCTTAAGCTCCTATAATTCACCCCTCAACTTT. J is TRBJ1-6 and V is TRBV7-8; TRBD1 aligns across 7 bases. CDR3 length: 20 amino acids. Germline loops: CDR1 SGHVS, CDR2 FQNEAQ.

V usage is TRBV4-2 and J usage is TRBJ2-2; D might be TRBD2 (7 bases). The length of the CDR3 is 17 residues. Between the trimmed V and J ends, which lost 1 base and 11 bases, there was a span of 23 bases. Germline-derived CDR1 and CDR2 are LGHNA and YNFKEQ. The CDR3 spells CASSQAGSGGNTCELFF. In DNA, the CDR3 is TGTGCCAGCAGCCAAGCAGGTTCGGGGGGCAACACCTGTGAGCTGTTTTTT.

By share of the sample, this clonotype is medium-sized. The V gene is TRBV7-9, the J gene TRBJ1-1, with 8 nucleotides matching TRBD1. V shed 7 bases and J 5 bases; nucleotides not matched to a gene: 9. The germline V gene has CDR1 SEHNR and CDR2 FQNEAQ (reference sequence). CDR3 length: 14 amino acids. The CDR3 loop is CASTQTGVYTEAFF. The CDR3 DNA reads as TGTGCCAGCACCCAGACAGGGGTATATACTGAAGCTTTCTTT.

By share, this clonotype ranks as medium-sized. V gene TRBV7-9 combines with J gene TRBJ1-5; D perhaps matches TRBD1 (5 bases). This CDR3 spans 14 amino acids. The V and J ends lost 3 bases and 3 bases respectively, with 9 bases between them. Germline V lookup: CDR1 SEHNR, CDR2 FQNEAQ (reference sequence). CDR3 residues: CASSFGRANQPQHF. As DNA, the CDR3 is TGTGCCAGCAGCTTTGGCAGGGCCAATCAGCCCCAGCATTTT.

By its share, this clonotype is medium-sized. The V call is TRBV6-6, the J call TRBJ2-1, with a weak D call TRBD2 (6 bases). V lost 5 bases and J 5 bases, leaving 19 bases between the germline ends. Per the germline V gene, CDR1 is MNHNY and CDR2 is SVGAGI (reference sequence). The CDR3 is 16 residues long. The CDR3 is CASSNLVLARNNEQFF. CDR3 in DNA: TGTGCCAGCAGTAACCTCGTGCTAGCGCGAAACAATGAGCAGTTCTTC.

In its sample, this clonotype ranks as medium-sized (0.01 to 0.1%). The chain has TRBV7-2 and TRBJ1-1; 8 bases agree with TRBD1. V shed 1 base and J 4 bases; nucleotides not matched to a gene: 8. Germline CDR1 reads SGHTA; CDR2 reads FQGNSA. The CDR3 runs to 16 residues. CDR3 protein: CASSLGTGTSLTEAFF. DNA of the CDR3: TGTGCCAGCAGCTTAGGGACAGGGACGTCGCTCACTGAAGCTTTCTTT.

Notes on this clonotype: A single base separates this from a much larger clone, so it may be a read error. The chain combines TRBV7-8 with TRBJ2-3; a possible D gene is TRBD1 (5 bases). V was clipped by 5 bases and J by 3 bases, with 21 bases between them. CDR1 is SGHVS, CDR2 FQNEAQ, per germline. The CDR3 runs to 17 residues. The CDR3 is CASSPPQGRGRTDTQYF. DNA for the CDR3: TGTGCCAGCAGCCCCCCCCAGGGAAGGGGTCGGACAGATACGCAGTATTTT.